The 23 T cell receptor beta chains below come from one sample, sequenced in a study of breast tumors, draining lymph nodes, adjacent tissues. TCRdb called the multiplex PCR reads again in MiXCR, with one record for every CDR3 protein. The table includes 85,000 to 120,000 distinct CDR3 sequences, 30% detected once. Axillary draining lymph nodes of breast cancer patients supplied the node samples. The sequenced sample was axillary lymph node tissue. Receptors were obtained from a female donor with breast cancer. Some clones in this sample may be carry-over from other donors' samples.

Comment on this clonotype: This may be a read error: a much more frequent sequence differs by one nucleotide. CDR3 protein: CASSLSGGTYERYF. CDR3 DNA: TGTGCCAGCAGCTTATCGGGCGGCACCTACGAGCGGTACTTC. The chain combines TRBV11-2 with TRBJ2-7; no clear D. There are 14 residues in the CDR3. Germline V gives CDR1 SGHAT, CDR2 FQNNGV.

This clonotype was seen ten or more times. The chain recombines TRBV6-5 with TRBJ2-1; maybe TRBD2 (7 bases). The germline V gene encodes CDR1 MNHEY and CDR2 SVGAGI. The CDR3 has 15 amino acids. Trimming removed 7 bases at V and 1 base at J, with 14 bases between. The CDR3 region is CASTLAGASYNEQFF. The CDR3, as DNA: TGTGCCAGCACACTGGCGGGGGCGTCCTACAATGAGCAGTTCTTC.

This clonotype was observed at least ten times. The V call is TRBV19, the J call TRBJ2-3; TRBD2 aligns across 7 bases. Germline CDR1 reads LNHDA; CDR2 reads SQIVND (reference sequence). The trim removed 4 bases at V and 0 bases at J, leaving 4 bases unmatched. This CDR3 has 15 residues. CDR3 DNA sequence: TGTGCCAGTAGTACACGGACTAGTAGCACAGATACGCAGTATTTT. This codes for CASSTRTSSTDTQYF.

This clonotype was counted ten times or more. It is unclear where the CDR3 begins or ends on the DNA, so no DNA is shown, and the CDR3 is as TCRdb lists it. The V and J genes are TRBV6-2 or TRBV6-3 and TRBJ1-3; the table's D call TRBD1 went unverified against the DNA. Germline CDR1 MNHEY, CDR2 SVGEGT. The CDR3 sequence runs 14 residues, both termini included. CDR3 sequence: CASSSSDRGNTIYF.

This clonotype was seen at least ten times. CDR3 loop: CASSFRHSGNTIYF. DNA for the CDR3: TGTGCCAGCAGCTTCAGACACTCTGGAAACACCATATATTTT. The chain recombines TRBV7-3 with TRBJ1-3; D unresolved. V was trimmed by 3 bases and J by 0 bases, leaving 6 bases between them. The germline gives CDR1 SGHTA, CDR2 FQGTGA. The CDR3 consists of 14 residues.

This clonotype was recorded many times. The chain carries TRBV6-5 and TRBJ1-2; 7 positions match TRBD1. There are 12 residues in the CDR3. V was clipped by 7 bases and J by 8 bases; unmatched bases: 7. Germline assignment: CDR1 MNHEY and CDR2 SVGAGI. CDR3 nucleotide sequence: TGTGCCAGCACCCAGGGGGGGGGAGGCTACACCTTC. This encodes CASTQGGGGYTF.

The table lists this clonotype with a few counts. The V gene is TRBV9, the J gene TRBJ1-6, with D unclear. Trimming left V 0 bases short and J 10 bases short, with 11 bases between. The CDR3 covers 14 residues. Per germline, CDR1 SGDLS and CDR2 YYNGEE. Here the CDR3 reads CASSVEAGGSPLHF. For the CDR3, the DNA is TGTGCCAGCAGCGTAGAAGCGGGCGGGTCACCCCTCCACTTT.

CDR3 DNA sequence: TGCAGCGCCCCGGACAGGGGGCAGTTAGCAGATACGCAGTATTTT. It is translated as CSAPDRGQLADTQYF. J is TRBJ2-3 and V is TRBV29-1, with 11 bases that match TRBD1. This CDR3 is built from 15 residues. The trim removed 7 bases at V and 4 bases at J, leaving 10 bases unmatched. Germline CDR1 reads SQVTM; CDR2 reads ANQGSEA.

This clonotype has at least ten counts. The J gene is TRBJ2-3, the V gene TRBV7-2; no clear D. CDR3 length equals 13 residues. Trimming took off 9 bases at V and 0 bases at J, with 10 bases between the two ends. CDR1 and CDR2 (germline): SGHTA, FQGNSA. CDR3 coding DNA: TGTGCCAGTCGACTCGCTAGCACAGATACGCAGTATTTT. Its protein is CASRLASTDTQYF. The full variable domain, in which reference TRBV7-2 and TRBJ2-3 provide the parts outside the CDR3, is GAGVSQSPSNKVTEKGKDVELRCDPISGHTALYWYRQSLGQGLEFLIYFQGNSAPDKSGLPSDRFSAERTGGSVSTLTIQRTQQEDSAVYLCASRLASTDTQYFGPGTRLTVL.

Details on this clonotype: One end of the junction varies from germline; a read error may be responsible. The chain carries TRBV20-1 and TRBJ2-1, with D perhaps being TRBD1 or TRBD2 (6 bases each). The CDR3 runs 14 residues. CDR1 DFQATT and CDR2 SNEGSKA come from the germline V gene (reference sequence). The CDR3 DNA follows: TGCAGTGCTGGAGGGGGTTTTAACTACACTGAGCAGTTCTTC. It specifies CSAGGGFNYTEQFF.

This clonotype has a count of ten or more. This chain connects TRBV12-3 or TRBV12-4 to TRBJ2-1; no reliable D call. V lost 6 bases, J lost 7 bases, and 10 bases lay in between. The CDR3 extends over 12 amino acids. The CDR3 here is CASRNLQNEQFF. CDR3 coding DNA: TGTGCCAGCAGGAATCTTCAAAATGAGCAGTTCTTC.

This clonotype was seen repeatedly, ten times or more. The genes are TRBV7-9 and TRBJ2-5, with 10 bases lining up with TRBD1. The CDR3 consists of 14 residues. J gave up 3 bases and V 5 bases, and 3 bases lay outside the gene matches. Germline-derived CDR1 and CDR2 are SEHNR and FQNEAQ (reference sequence). This CDR3 is CASSTGQGKETQYF. The CDR3 bases are TGTGCCAGCAGCACGGGACAGGGGAAAGAGACCCAGTACTTC.

About this clonotype: One end of the junction varies from germline; a read error may be responsible. J is TRBJ2-3 and V is TRBV24-1, with D hard to call. In germline, CDR1 is KGHDR, CDR2 SFDVKD. The CDR3 is made up of 14 amino acids. CDR3 nucleotides: TGTGCCACCCGTGATGGAAGACGAGTAGATACGCAGTATTTT. Its translation: CATRDGRRVDTQYF.

The chain joins TRBV3-1 to TRBJ2-4, with D hard to call. V dropped 0 bases and J dropped 1 base, with 10 bases sitting between them. Germline CDR1 LGHDT, CDR2 YNNKEL (reference sequence). There are 16 residues in the CDR3. The CDR3 protein is CASSQERSAAKNIQYF. CDR3 DNA sequence: TGTGCCAGCAGCCAAGAGAGGTCGGCGGCCAAAAACATTCAGTACTTC.

Of note for this clonotype: A read error may be the cause here, since a much bigger clone is one base away. The gene calls are TRBV6-1 and TRBJ2-2, with 11 positions matching TRBD1. CDR3 size: 17 residues. The germline CDR1 and CDR2 sequences are MNHNS and SASEGT. The J segment lost 3 bases and the V segment lost 5 bases, leaving 8 bases of the junction unmatched. This CDR3 is CASSRGTGGFHTGELFF. The CDR3 region has the DNA TGTGCCAGCAGTCGCGGGACAGGGGGATTTCACACCGGGGAGCTGTTTTTT.

The chain carries TRBV20-1 and TRBJ2-1; 10 nucleotides line up with TRBD2. Germline values: CDR1 DFQATT, CDR2 SNEGSKA (reference sequence). CDR3 length equals 15 residues. J was trimmed by 7 bases and V by 3 bases; bases with no gene match: 9. CDR3 loop: CSARGAGGPRNEQFF. In DNA form, the CDR3 reads TGCAGTGCTAGGGGAGCGGGAGGGCCCCGGAATGAGCAGTTCTTC.

Details on this clonotype: Since no conserved phenylalanine or tryptophan closes the CDR3, a read error is the likely cause. J is TRBJ2-7 and V is TRBV2; TRBD2 aligns across 8 bases. The CDR3 contains 16 residues. From germline, CDR1 is SNHLY and CDR2 FYNNEI. Trimming removed 8 bases from V and 0 bases from J; junction bases left unmatched: 12. CDR3 region: CASAGLGGGYSYEQYC. CDR3 nucleotide sequence: TGTGCCAGCGCGGGTTTGGGCGGGGGGTACTCCTACGAGCAGTACTGC.

This clonotype was detected many times. The V and J genes are TRBV4-2 and TRBJ2-3; perhaps TRBD2 as D (6 bases). The ends were cut back, 0 bases at V and 5 bases at J, with 12 bases in the middle. CDR1 LGHNA and CDR2 YNFKEQ come from the germline V gene. The CDR3 extends over 15 amino acids. For the CDR3, the DNA is TGTGCCAGCAGCCAAGAATCCGGGAGAGTAGATACGCAGTATTTT. Its protein product is CASSQESGRVDTQYF.

This chain uses TRBV20-1 with TRBJ2-1; 7 bases fit TRBD2. Trimming removed 6 bases from V and 2 bases from J; junction bases left unmatched: 7. From germline, CDR1 is DFQATT and CDR2 SNEGSKA (reference sequence). The CDR3 covers 14 residues. CDR3 coding DNA: TGCAGTGCAGAAAGCGGGACTACCTACAATGAGCAGTTCTTC. Translation gives CSAESGTTYNEQFF.

This clonotype was recorded many times. The chain joins TRBV18 to TRBJ2-2, with TRBD2 identical over 8 bases. CDR3 length equals 14 residues. After removal of 6 bases from V and 7 bases from J, the junction contained 7 bases not matched to a gene. The V gene's germline CDR1 is KGHSH and CDR2 LQKENI. DNA of the CDR3: TGTGCCAGCTCCCCAAGCGGGAGAAGCGGGGAGCTGTTTTTT. Protein sequence: CASSPSGRSGELFF.

The rearrangement links TRBV7-6 to TRBJ2-3; 7 bases line up with TRBD1. This CDR3 has 16 amino acids. Trimming removed 5 bases from V and 4 bases from J; junction bases left unmatched: 12. CDR1 is SGHVS, CDR2 FNYEAQ, per germline. CDR3 nucleotide sequence: TGTGCCAGCAGCGTAGGACAGGCTGGAGTTGCAGATACGCAGTATTTT. It yields the protein CASSVGQAGVADTQYF.

This clonotype has a count of ten or more. The J gene is TRBJ1-2, the V gene TRBV14; D not resolved. The CDR3 is 16 amino acids. Germline V lookup: CDR1 SGHDN, CDR2 FVKESK. V was clipped by 0 bases and J by 0 bases, with 11 bases between them. The CDR3: CASSQDQAITNYGYTF. The CDR3 DNA reads TGTGCCAGCAGCCAAGATCAGGCCATAACTAACTATGGCTACACCTTC.

This clonotype was counted at least ten times. J is TRBJ2-1 and V is TRBV6-5; 8 bases align to TRBD1. CDR3 length equals 14 residues. Germline V gives CDR1 MNHEY, CDR2 SVGAGI. The junction had 6 bases not matched to a gene; V was cut back by 6 bases and J by 5 bases. This CDR3 is CASREYRGDNEQFF. CDR3 nucleotide sequence: TGTGCCAGCAGAGAATACAGGGGGGACAATGAGCAGTTCTTC.